This entry lists 4 T cell receptor beta chains sequenced from one sample in a study of cytomegalovirus exposure and HLA in healthy donors. Sequencing was performed with immunoSEQ multiplex PCR; in TCRdb, only in-frame clones are kept and a portion is missing. The sample carries under 65,000 clones, around 95% recorded once. The sample consisted of PBMCs. The receptors were sampled from a woman aged 18 to 35 in good health and CMV-seropositive.

This chain links TRBV19 with TRBJ1-5; 7 bases agree with TRBD1. V was clipped by 7 bases and J by 4 bases; unmatched bases: 10. CDR3 length: 15 residues. Per the germline V gene, CDR1 is LNHDA and CDR2 is SQIVND (reference sequence). CDR3 sequence: CASTQGQVPNQPQHF. CDR3 in DNA: TGTGCCAGTACCCAAGGACAGGTTCCTAATCAGCCCCAGCATTTT.

This chain joins TRBV6-5 and TRBJ1-2; 7 bases fit TRBD1. After removal of 5 bases from V and 7 bases from J, the junction contained 10 bases not matched to a gene. The CDR3 loop spans 14 amino acids. Germline CDR1 reads MNHEY; CDR2 reads SVGAGI. The CDR3 here is CASSSLPQGTGYTF. In DNA form, the CDR3 reads TGTGCCAGCAGTAGCCTCCCACAGGGGACTGGCTACACCTTC.

The chain has TRBV27 and TRBJ1-5, with no clear D. From germline, CDR1 is MNHEY and CDR2 SMNVEV (reference sequence). Deletions cut 0 bases from V and 1 base from J, with 4 bases between. The CDR3 spans 14 residues. CDR3 in amino acids: CASSLSVSNQPQHF. As DNA, the CDR3 is TGTGCCAGCAGTTTATCCGTGAGCAATCAGCCCCAGCATTTT.

The chain employs TRBV10-2 and TRBJ1-5; no reliable D call. The CDR3 consists of 16 residues. Looked up from germline, CDR1 is WSHSY and CDR2 is SAAADI. V was clipped by 1 base and J by 0 bases, with 10 bases between them. CDR3 sequence reads: CASSEWADYSNQPQHF. The CDR3 coding sequence is TGCGCCAGCAGTGAGTGGGCAGACTATAGCAATCAGCCCCAGCATTTT.